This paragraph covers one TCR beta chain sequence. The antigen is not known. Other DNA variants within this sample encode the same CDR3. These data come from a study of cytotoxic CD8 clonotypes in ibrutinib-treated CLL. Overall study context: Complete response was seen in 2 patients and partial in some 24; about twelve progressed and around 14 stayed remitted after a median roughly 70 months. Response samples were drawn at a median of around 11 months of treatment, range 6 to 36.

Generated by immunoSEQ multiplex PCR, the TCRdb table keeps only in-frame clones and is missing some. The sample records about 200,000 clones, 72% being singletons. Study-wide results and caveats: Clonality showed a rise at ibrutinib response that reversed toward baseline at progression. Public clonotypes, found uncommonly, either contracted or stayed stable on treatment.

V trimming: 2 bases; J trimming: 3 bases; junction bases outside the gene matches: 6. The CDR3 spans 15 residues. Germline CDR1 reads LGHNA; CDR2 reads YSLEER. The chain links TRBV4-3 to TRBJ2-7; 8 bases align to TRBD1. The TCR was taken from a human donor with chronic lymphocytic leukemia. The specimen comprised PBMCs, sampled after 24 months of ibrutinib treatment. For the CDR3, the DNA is TGCGCCAGCAGCCAATCGGGGACAGGAGGCTACGAGCAGTACTTC. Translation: CASSQSGTGGYEQYF.